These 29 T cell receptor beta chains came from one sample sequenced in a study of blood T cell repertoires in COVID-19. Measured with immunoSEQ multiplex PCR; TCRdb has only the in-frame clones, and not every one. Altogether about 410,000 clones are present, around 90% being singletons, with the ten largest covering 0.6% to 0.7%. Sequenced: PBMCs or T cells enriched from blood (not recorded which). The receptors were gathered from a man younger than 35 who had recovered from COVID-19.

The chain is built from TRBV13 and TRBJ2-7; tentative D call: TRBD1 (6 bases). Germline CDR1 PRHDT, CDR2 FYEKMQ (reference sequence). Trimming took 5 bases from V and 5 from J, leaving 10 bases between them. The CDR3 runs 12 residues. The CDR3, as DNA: TGTGCCAGCAGCCCACAGGGAAACGAGCAGTACTTC. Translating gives CASSPQGNEQYF.

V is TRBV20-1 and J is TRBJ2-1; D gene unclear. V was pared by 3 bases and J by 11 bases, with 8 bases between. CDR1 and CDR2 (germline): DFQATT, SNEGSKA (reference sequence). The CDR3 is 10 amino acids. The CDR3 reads CSASRSKQFF. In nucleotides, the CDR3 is TGCAGTGCTAGTAGGAGTAAGCAGTTCTTC.

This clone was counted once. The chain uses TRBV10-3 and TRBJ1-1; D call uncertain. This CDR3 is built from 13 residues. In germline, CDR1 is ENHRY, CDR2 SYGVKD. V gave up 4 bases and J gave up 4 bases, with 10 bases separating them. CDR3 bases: TGTGCCATCAGTGGAGGGCTGGGCACTGAAGCTTTCTTT. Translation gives CAISGGLGTEAFF.

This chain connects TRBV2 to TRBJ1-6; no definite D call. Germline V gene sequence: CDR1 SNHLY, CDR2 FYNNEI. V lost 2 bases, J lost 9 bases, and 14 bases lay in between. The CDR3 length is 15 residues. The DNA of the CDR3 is TGTGCCAGCAGTGAATCGGATACGGAGGGTTCACCCCTCCACTTT. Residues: CASSESDTEGSPLHF.

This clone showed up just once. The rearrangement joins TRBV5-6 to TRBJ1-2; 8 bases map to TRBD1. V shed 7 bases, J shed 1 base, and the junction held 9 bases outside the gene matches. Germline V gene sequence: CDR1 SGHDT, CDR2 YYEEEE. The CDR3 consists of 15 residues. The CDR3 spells CASCTGTGVNYGYTF. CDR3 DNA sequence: TGTGCCAGCTGTACCGGGACAGGCGTTAACTATGGCTACACCTTC.

CDR3 residues: CASSLEGQAATNEKLFF. As DNA, the CDR3 is TGTGCCAGCAGCTTAGAGGGACAGGCAGCAACTAATGAAAAACTGTTTTTT. J is TRBJ1-4 and V is TRBV11-2; 8 bases align to TRBD1. Germline CDR1 is SGHAT and CDR2 is FQNNGV. The CDR3 length is 17 residues. V gave up 0 bases and J gave up 0 bases; unmatched junction bases: 3.

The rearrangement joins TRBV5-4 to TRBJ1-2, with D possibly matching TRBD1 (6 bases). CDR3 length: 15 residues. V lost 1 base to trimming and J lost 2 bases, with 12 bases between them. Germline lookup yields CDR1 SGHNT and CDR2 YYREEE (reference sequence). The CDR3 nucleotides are TGTGCCAGCAGCTTGCAGGGGCGCAGAAACTATGGCTACACCTTC. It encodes CASSLQGRRNYGYTF.

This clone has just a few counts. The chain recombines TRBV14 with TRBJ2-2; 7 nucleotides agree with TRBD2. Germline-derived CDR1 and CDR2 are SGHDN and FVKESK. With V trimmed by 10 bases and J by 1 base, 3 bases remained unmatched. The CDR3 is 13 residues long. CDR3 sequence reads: CATQRGNTGELFF. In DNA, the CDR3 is TGTGCCACCCAGCGGGGGAACACCGGGGAGCTGTTTTTT.

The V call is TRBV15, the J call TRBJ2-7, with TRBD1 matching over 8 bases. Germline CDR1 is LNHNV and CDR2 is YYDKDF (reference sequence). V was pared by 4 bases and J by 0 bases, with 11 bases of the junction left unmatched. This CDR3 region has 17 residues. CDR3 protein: CATSTSRTGLSSYEQYF. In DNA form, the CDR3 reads TGTGCCACCAGCACCTCAAGGACAGGGTTGAGCTCCTACGAGCAGTACTTC. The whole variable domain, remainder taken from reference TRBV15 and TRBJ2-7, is DAMVIQNPRYQVTQFGKPVTLSCSQTLNHNVMYWYQQKSSQAPKLLFHYYDKDFNNEADTPDNFQSRRPNTSFCFLDIRSPGLGDTAMYLCATSTSRTGLSSYEQYFGPGTRLTVT.

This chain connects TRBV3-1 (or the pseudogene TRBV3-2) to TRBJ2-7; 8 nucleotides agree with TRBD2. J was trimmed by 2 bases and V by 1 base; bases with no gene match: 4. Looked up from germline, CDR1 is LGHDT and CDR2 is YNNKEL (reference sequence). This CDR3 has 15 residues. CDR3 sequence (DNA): TGTGCCAGCAGCCAAGCGGCGGGGGGAGCCTACGAGCAGTACTTC. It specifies CASSQAAGGAYEQYF.

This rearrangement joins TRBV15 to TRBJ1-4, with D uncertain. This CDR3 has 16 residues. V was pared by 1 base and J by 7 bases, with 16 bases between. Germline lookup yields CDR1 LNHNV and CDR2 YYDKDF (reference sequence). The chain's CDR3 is CATSRAPSEVSEKLFF. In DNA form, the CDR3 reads TGTGCCACCAGCAGAGCCCCGAGCGAGGTTTCTGAAAAACTGTTTTTT.

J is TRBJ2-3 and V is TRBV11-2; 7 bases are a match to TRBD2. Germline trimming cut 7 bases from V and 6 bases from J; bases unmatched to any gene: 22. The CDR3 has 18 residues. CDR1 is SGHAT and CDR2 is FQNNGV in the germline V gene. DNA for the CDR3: TGTGCCAGCACCTCCGCCCTTGCGGGAGACCACGACGGGGATACGCAGTATTTT. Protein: CASTSALAGDHDGDTQYF. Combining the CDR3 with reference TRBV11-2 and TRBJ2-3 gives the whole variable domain EAGVAQSPRYKIIEKRQSVAFWCNPISGHATLYWYQQILGQGPKLLIQFQNNGVVDDSQLPKDRFSAERLKGVDSTLKIQPAKLEDSAVYLCASTSALAGDHDGDTQYFGPGTRLTVL.

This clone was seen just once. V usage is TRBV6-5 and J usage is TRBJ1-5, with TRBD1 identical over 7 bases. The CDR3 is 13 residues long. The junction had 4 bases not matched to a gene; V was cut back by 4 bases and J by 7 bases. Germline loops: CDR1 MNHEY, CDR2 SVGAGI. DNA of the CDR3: TGTGCCAGCAGTTCAGGGGGGCGGCAGCCCCAGCATTTT. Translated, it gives CASSSGGRQPQHF.

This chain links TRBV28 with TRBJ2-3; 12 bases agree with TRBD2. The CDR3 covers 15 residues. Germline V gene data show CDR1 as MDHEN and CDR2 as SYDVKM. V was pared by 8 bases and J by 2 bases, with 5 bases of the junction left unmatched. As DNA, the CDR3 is TGTGCCAGCGGAGGACTAGCGGGATTCACAGATACGCAGTATTTT. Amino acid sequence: CASGGLAGFTDTQYF.

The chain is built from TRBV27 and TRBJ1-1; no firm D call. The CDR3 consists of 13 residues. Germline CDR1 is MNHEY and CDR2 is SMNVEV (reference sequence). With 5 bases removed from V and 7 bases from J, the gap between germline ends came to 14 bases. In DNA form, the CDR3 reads TGTGCCAGCAGTAAACCCGGGGAGGGTGAAGCTTTCTTT. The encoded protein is CASSKPGEGEAFF.

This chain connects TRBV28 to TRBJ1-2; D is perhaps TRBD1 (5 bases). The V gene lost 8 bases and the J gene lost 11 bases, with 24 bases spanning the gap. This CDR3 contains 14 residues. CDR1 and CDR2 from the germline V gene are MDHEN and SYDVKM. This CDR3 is CASRYGRGMVVYTF. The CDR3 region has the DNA TGTGCCAGCCGTTATGGGCGGGGGATGGTCGTTTACACCTTC.

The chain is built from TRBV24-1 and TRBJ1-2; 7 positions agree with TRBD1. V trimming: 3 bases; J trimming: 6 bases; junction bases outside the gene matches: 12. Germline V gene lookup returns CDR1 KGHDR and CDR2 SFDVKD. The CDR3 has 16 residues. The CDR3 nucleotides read TGTGCCACCAGTGATGGGACCAGGGGGTTAGTCGATGGCTACACCTTC. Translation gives CATSDGTRGLVDGYTF.

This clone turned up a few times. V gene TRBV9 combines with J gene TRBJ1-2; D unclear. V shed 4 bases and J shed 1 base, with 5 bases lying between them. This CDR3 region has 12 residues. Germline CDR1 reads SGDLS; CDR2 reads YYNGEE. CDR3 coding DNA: TGTGCCAGCAGCCGAGATAACTATGGCTACACCTTC. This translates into CASSRDNYGYTF. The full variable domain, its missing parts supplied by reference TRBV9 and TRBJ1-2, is DSGVTQTPKHLITATGQRVTLRCSPRSGDLSVYWYQQSLDQGLQFLIQYYNGEERAKGNILERFSAQQFPDLHSELNLSSLELGDSALYFCASSRDNYGYTFGSGTRLTVV.

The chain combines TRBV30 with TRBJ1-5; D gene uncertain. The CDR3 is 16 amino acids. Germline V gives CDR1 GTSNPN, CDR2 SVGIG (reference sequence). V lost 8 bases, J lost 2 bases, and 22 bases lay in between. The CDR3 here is CAHPLEPNRRNQPQHF. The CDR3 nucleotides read TGTGCCCATCCTTTGGAGCCAAATAGGCGCAATCAGCCCCAGCATTTT.

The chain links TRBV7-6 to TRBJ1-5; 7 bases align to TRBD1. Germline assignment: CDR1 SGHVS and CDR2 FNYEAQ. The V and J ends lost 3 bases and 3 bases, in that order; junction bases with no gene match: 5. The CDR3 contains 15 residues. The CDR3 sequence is CASSLEDRHNQPQHF. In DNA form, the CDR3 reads TGTGCCAGCAGCTTGGAGGACAGGCACAATCAGCCCCAGCATTTT.

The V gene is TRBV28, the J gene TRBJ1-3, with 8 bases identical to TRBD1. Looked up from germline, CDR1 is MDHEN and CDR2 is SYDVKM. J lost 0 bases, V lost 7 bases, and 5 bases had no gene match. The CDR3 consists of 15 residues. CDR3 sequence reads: CASTNGQGSGNTIYF. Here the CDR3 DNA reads TGTGCCAGCACCAACGGACAGGGCTCTGGAAACACCATATATTTT.

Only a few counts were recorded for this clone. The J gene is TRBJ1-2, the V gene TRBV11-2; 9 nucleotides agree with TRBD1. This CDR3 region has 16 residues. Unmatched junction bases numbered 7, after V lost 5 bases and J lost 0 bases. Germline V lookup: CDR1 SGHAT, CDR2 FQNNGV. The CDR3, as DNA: TGTGCCAGCAGCCGGGACAGGGCCCTCTCTAACTATGGCTACACCTTC. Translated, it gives CASSRDRALSNYGYTF.

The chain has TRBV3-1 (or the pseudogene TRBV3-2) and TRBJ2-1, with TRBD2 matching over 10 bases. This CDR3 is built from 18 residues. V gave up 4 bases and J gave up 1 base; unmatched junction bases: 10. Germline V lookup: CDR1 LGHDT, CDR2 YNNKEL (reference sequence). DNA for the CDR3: TGTGCCAGCAGCCCACCGGGACTAGCGAAGGCATCCTACAATGAGCAGTTCTTC. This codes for CASSPPGLAKASYNEQFF.

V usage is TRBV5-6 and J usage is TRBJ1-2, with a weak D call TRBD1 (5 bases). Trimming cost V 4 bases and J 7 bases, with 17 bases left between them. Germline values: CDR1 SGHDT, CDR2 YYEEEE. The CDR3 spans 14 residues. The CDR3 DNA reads TGTGCCAGCAGCCCCGTGGGCAGGGCGTCTGGCTACACCTTC. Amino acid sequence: CASSPVGRASGYTF.

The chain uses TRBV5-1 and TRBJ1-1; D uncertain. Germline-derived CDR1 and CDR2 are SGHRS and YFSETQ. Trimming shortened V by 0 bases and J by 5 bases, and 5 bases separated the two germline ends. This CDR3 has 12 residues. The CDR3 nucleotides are TGCGCCAGCAGCTTGGACAGTACTGAAGCTTTCTTT. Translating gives CASSLDSTEAFF. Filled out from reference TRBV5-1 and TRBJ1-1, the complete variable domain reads KAGVTQTPRYLIKTRGQQVTLSCSPISGHRSVSWYQQTPGQGLQFLFEYFSETQRNKGNFPGRFSGRQFSNSRSEMNVSTLELGDSALYLCASSLDSTEAFFGQGTRLTVV.

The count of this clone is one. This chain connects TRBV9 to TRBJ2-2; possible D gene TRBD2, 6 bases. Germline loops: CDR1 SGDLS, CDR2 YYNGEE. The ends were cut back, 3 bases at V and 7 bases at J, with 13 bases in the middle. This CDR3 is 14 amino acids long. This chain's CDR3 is CASSEEGLGGELFF. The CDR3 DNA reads TGTGCCAGCAGCGAGGAGGGCCTAGGCGGGGAGCTGTTTTTT.

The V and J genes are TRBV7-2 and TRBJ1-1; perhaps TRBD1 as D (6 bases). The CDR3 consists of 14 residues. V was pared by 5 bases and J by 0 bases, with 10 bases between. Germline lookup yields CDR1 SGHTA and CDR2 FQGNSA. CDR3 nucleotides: TGTGCCAGCAGCAAACAGGGTGTGAACACTGAAGCTTTCTTT. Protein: CASSKQGVNTEAFF.

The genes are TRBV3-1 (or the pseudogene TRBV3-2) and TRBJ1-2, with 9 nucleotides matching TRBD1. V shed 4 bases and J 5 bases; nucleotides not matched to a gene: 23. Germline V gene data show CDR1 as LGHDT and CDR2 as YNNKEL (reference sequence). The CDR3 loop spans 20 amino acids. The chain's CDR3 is CASSLGIRDRAPRGLYGYTF. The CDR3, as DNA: TGTGCCAGCAGCCTCGGAATCCGGGACAGGGCTCCTAGGGGATTGTATGGCTACACCTTC.

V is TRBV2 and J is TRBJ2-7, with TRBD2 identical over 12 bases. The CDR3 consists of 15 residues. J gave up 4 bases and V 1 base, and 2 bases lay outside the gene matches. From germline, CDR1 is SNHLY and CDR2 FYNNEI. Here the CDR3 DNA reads TGTGCCAGCAGTGAAGGGACTAGCGGGACTTACGAGCAGTACTTC. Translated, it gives CASSEGTSGTYEQYF. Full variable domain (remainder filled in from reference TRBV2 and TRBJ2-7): EPEVTQTPSHQVTQMGQEVILRCVPISNHLYFYWYRQILGQKVEFLVSFYNNEISEKSEIFDDQFSVERPDGSNFTLKIRSTKLEDSAMYFCASSEGTSGTYEQYFGPGTRLTVT.